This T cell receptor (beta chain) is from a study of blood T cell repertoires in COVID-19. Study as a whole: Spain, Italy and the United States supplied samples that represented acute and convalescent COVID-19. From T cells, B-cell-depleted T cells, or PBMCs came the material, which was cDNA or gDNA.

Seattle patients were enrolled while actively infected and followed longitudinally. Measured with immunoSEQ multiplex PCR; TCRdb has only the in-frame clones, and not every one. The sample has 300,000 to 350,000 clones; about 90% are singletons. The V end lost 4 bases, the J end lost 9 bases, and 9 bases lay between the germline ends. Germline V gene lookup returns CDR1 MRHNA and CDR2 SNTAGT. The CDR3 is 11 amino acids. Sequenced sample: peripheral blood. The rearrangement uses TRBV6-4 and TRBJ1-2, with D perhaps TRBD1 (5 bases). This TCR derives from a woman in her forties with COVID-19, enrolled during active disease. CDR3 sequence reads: CASSGGGSYTF. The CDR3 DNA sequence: TGTGCCAGCAGTGGGGGGGGTAGCTACACCTTC.